The clone carrying this TCR beta chain was picked up a small number of times. This sample is part of a study of T cells in Graves' hyperthyroidism and ophthalmopathy. Study overall: Peripheral blood samples were taken at initial diagnosis, prior to any treatment.

The investigators amplified TCR beta CDR3 regions from RNA transcripts. With the HTBI primer set, the TCR CDR3 went through a first round of RT-PCR. TCRdb reanalysed the multiplex PCR reads using MiXCR and keeps one entry per CDR3 protein. The sample has around 700,000 distinct CDR3 sequences, around a third seen once. Patients aged 18 to 65 had newly diagnosed hyperthyroidism lasting under 2 months. Orbital computed tomography and thyroid ultrasound, together with serum TRAb and thyroxine and clinical symptoms, were used for diagnoses. More than 8.5 ml of fresh peripheral blood supplied the PBMCs. CDR1 is SGHTA and CDR2 is FQGNSA in the germline V gene. The CDR3 spans 14 residues.

The TCR originated in a middle-aged woman with Graves' hyperthyroidism. The chain recombines TRBV7-2 with TRBJ1-6; TRBD1 matches at 7 bases. The sequencing sample was made of blood. The CDR3 is CASTTGYGNSPLHF. For the CDR3, the DNA is TGTGCTAGTACGACAGGGTATGGAAATTCACCCCTCCACTTT.